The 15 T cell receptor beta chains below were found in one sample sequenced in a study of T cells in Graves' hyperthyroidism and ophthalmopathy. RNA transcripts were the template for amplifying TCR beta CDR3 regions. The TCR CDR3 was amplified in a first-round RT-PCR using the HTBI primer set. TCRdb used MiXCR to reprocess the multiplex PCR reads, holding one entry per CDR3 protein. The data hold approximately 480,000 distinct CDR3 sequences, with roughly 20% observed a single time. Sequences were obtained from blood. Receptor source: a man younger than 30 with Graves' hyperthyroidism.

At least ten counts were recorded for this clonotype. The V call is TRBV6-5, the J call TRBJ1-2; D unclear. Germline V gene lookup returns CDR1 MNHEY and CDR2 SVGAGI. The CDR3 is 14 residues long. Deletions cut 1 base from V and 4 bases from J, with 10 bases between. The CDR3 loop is CASSYFDGVYGYTF. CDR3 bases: TGTGCCAGCAGTTACTTTGACGGAGTCTATGGCTACACCTTC.

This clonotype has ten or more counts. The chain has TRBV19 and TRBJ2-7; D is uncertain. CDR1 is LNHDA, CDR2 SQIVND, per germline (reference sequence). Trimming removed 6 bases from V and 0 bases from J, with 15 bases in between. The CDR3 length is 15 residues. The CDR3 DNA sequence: TGTGCCAGTAGGGATCGGAACAGAATCTCCTACGAGCAGTACTTC. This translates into CASRDRNRISYEQYF.

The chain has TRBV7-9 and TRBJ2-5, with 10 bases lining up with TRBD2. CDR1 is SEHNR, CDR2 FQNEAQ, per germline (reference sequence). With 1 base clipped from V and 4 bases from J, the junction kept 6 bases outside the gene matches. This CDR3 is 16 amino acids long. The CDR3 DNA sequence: TGTGCCAGCAGCTTAGGCCTAGCGGGAGATGGAGAGACCCAGTACTTC. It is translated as CASSLGLAGDGETQYF.

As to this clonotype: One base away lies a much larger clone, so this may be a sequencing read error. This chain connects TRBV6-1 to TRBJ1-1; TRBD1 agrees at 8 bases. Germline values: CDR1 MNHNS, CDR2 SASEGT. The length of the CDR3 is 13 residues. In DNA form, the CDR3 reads TGTGCCAGCAGCAAGACAGGGGACACTGAAGCTTGCTTT. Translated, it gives CASSKTGDTEACF.

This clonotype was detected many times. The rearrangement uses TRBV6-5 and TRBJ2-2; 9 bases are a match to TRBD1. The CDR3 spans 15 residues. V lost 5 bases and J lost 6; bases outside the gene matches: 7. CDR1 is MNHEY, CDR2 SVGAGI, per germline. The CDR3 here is CASSTGQGAPGELFF. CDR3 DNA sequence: TGTGCCAGCAGTACGGGACAGGGCGCGCCCGGGGAGCTGTTTTTT.

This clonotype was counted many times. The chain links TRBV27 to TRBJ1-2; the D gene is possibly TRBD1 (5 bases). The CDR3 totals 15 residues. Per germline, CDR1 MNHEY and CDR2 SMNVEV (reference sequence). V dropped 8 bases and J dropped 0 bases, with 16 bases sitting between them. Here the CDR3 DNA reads TGTGCCAGCGGCCCACCGGGACGGCCTAACTATGGCTACACCTTC. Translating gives CASGPPGRPNYGYTF.

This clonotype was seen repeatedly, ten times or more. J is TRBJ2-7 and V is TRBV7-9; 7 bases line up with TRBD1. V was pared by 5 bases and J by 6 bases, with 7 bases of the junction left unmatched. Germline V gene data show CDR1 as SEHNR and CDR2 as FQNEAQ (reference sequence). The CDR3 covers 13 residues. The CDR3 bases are TGTGCCAGCAGCCTTGGACAGGCCACCGAGCAGTACTTC. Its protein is CASSLGQATEQYF. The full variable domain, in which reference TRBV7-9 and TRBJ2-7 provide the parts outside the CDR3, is DTGVSQNPRHKITKRGQNVTFRCDPISEHNRLYWYRQTLGQGPEFLTYFQNEAQLEKSRLLSDRFSAERPKGSFSTLEIQRTEQGDSAMYLCASSLGQATEQYFGPGTRLTVT.

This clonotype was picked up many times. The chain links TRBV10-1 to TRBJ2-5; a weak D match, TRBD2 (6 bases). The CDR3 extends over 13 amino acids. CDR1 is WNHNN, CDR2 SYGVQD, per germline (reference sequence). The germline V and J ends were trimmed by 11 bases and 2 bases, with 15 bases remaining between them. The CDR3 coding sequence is TGCGCCCCCTCTCGGGACTTTCAAGAGACCCAGTACTTC. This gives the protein CAPSRDFQETQYF.

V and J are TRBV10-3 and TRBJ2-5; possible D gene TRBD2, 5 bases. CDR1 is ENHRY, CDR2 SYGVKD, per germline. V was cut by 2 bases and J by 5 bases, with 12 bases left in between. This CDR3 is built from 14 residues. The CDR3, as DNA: TGTGCCATCAGTGAGATCTGGGCTAGCGAGACCCAGTACTTC. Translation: CAISEIWASETQYF.

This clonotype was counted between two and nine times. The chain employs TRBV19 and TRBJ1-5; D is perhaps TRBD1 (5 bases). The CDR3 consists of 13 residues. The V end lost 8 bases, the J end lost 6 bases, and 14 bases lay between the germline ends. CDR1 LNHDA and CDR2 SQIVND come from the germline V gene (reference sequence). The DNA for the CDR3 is TGTGCCAGTCTTGAGGGGCAACCTCAGCCCCAGCATTTT. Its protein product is CASLEGQPQPQHF.

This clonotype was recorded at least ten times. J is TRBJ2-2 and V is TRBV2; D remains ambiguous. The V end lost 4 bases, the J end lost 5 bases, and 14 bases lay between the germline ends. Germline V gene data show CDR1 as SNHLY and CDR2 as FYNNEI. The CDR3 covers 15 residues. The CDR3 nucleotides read TGTGCCAGCAGTGTGCGCTCACCAGCGACCGGGGAGCTGTTTTTT. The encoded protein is CASSVRSPATGELFF.

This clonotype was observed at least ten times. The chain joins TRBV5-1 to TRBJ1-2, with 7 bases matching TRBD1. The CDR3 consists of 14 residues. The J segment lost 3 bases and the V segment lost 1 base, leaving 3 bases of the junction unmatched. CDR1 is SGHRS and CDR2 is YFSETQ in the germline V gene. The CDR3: CASSLNQGDYGYTF. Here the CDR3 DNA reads TGCGCCAGCAGCTTGAACCAGGGGGACTATGGCTACACCTTC.

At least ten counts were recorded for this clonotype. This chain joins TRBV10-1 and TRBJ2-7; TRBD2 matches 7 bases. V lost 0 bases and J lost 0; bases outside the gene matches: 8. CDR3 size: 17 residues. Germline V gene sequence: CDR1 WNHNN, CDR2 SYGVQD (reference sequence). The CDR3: CASSESTGGGRSYEQYF. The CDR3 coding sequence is TGCGCCAGCAGTGAGTCGACTGGCGGGGGACGCTCCTACGAGCAGTACTTC.

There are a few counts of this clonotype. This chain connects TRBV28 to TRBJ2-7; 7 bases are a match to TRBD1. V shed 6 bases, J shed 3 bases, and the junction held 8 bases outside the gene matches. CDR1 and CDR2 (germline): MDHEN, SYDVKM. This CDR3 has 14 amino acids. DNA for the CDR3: TGTGCCAGCAGCGTAGGCAGGGGGTTCTACGAGCAGTACTTC. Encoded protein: CASSVGRGFYEQYF. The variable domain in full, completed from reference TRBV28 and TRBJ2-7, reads DVKVTQSSRYLVKRTGEKVFLECVQDMDHENMFWYRQDPGLGLRLIYFSYDVKMKEKGDIPEGYSVSREKKERFSLILESASTNQTSMYLCASSVGRGFYEQYFGPGTRLTVT.

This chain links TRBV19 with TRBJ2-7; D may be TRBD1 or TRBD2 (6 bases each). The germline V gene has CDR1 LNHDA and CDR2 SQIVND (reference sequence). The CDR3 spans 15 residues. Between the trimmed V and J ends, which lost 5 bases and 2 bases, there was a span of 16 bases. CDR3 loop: CASSPSGAAAYEQYF. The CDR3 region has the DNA TGTGCCAGTAGTCCATCGGGGGCGGCGGCCTACGAGCAGTACTTC.